This TCR beta chain was identified during a study of blood T cell repertoires in COVID-19 (dated by TCRdb to the early 2020s). Regarding the research as a whole: Collaborator samples came from the United States, Italy and Spain and covered acute and convalescent phases of COVID-19. The material from the prospective study consisted of cDNA or gDNA derived from T cells, B-cell-depleted T cells, or PBMCs. Deeply sampled blood TCRbeta repertoires from subjects exposed to, actively infected with, or recovered from COVID-19 were included in the dataset. A freely available public database, intended as a resource for researchers studying the immune response to SARS-CoV-2, is where the repertoires were released. Samples were obtained from the ongoing ImmuneRACE study (first 160 participants) and from approximately 1,200 subjects provided by 6 global collaborators. The sample metadata nearly always contained a de-identified subject ID, COVID-19 status, age in years and sex. Where available, HLA class I and class II types were taken from metadata supplied by the sample provider and were not determined by assay-based typing.

In the prospective study, participants were roughly 18 to 100 years old, resided in about 25 geographic areas of the United States, and were enrolled through a virtual design. Cohort assignment in the prospective study relied on participant-reported clinical history from a screening survey and a study questionnaire. For ImmuneRACE Cohort 3, a participant was defined as recovered based on two consecutive negative NP/OP PCR tests, clearance by a healthcare professional, or resolution of symptoms. In the prospective study, mobile phlebotomists collected whole blood, serum and a nasopharyngeal or oropharyngeal swab from each participant. Participants in the prospective study had the option to provide additional blood draws and questionnaires over an approximately 2-month period. Prospective study blood samples were shipped either frozen or at room temperature before DNA extraction. The germline V gene (reference sequence) sets CDR1 to LNHDA and CDR2 to SQIVND. The cysteine opens and the phenylalanine closes a CDR3 of 16 amino acids. Solely the CDR3 DNA is kept, with 48 bases framed from the first base. The trim is 5 bases for V and 6 bases for J, with a gap of 22 bases between the germline ends.

Details on this clone: Its binding antigen is unknown. No base-level quality is on record; no much larger clone is a single base apart.

The immunoSEQ Assay, a bias-controlled multiplex PCR, was used to amplify TCRbeta CDR3 regions from genomic DNA. Per the authors' processing: Nucleated cell counts per sample were estimated from amplification of reference gene primers within the assay. To quantify the absolute abundance of each unique TCRbeta CDR3 rearrangement, sequence reads were collapsed and filtered. For each sample, productive Simpson clonality was calculated by taking the square root of Simpson's diversity index across productive rearrangements. Imported from immuneACCESS, the table was reduced by TCRdb to in-frame sequences with V and J called. These copies leave out some clones; in studies compared against another copy, an unresolved V gene accounts for under half, and the cause of the remainder is not known. The V and J calls and clone size were taken over from that table, and D and trimming were inferred from the DNA. Recorded for this sample are approximately 220,000 clones; 85% of them occurred a single time. The ten largest clones capture under 20% of the sample.

Results and caveats for the whole study, not just this receptor: Clinical and demographic metadata were provided uncurated, with the amount varying by source and participant.

This TCR derives from a man between 40 and 49 years old who had recovered from COVID-19. The chain is assembled from TRBV19 and TRBJ1-1; a tentative D call is TRBD1 (5 bases match). Material for sequencing was PBMCs or T cells enriched from blood (not recorded which). The CDR3 protein is CASSSRDLLLSAEAFF. Here is the DNA: TGTGCCAGTAGTTCGCGGGACCTGTTATTAAGTGCTGAAGCTTTCTTT.